The TCR beta chain described here comes from a study of T cell responses to AZD1222 COVID-19 vaccine. Study-level results: Just 5 or 6 AZD1222 recipients tested seropositive at baseline.

Measured with immunoSEQ multiplex PCR; TCRdb has only the in-frame clones, and not every one. The table lists roughly 130,000 clones, about 94% of them singletons. This clone was picked up one time. Its antigen is still unknown. Germline trimming cut 3 bases from V and 3 bases from J; bases unmatched to any gene: 7. The CDR3 length is 16 residues. Germline V lookup: CDR1 SGDLS, CDR2 YYNGEE. This specimen was peripheral blood, taken 28 days after the second AZD1222 dose. V usage is TRBV9 and J usage is TRBJ2-3; 10 positions match TRBD2. This clonotype originated in an adult who received the AZD1222 COVID-19 vaccine. CDR3 nucleotide sequence: TGTGCCAGCAGCGCAAATTTACTAGCGGGGACAGATACGCAGTATTTT. It specifies CASSANLLAGTDTQYF.